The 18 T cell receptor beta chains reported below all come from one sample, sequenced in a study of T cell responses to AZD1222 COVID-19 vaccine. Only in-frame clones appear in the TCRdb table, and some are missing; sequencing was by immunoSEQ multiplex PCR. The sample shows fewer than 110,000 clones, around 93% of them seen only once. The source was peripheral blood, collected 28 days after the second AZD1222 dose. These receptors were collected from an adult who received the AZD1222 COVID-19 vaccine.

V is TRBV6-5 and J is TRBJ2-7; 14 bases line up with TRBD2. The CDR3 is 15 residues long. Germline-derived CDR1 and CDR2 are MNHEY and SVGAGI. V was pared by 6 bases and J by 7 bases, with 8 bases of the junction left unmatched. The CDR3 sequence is CASRPRLAGGVEQYF. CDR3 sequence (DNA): TGTGCCAGCAGACCCAGACTAGCGGGGGGGGTTGAGCAGTACTTC.

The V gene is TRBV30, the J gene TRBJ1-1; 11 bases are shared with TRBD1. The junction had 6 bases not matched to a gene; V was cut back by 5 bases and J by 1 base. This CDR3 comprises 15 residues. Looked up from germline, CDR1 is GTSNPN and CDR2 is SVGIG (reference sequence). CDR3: CAWGTGGMGNTEAFF. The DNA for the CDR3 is TGTGCCTGGGGGACAGGGGGGATGGGGAACACTGAAGCTTTCTTT.

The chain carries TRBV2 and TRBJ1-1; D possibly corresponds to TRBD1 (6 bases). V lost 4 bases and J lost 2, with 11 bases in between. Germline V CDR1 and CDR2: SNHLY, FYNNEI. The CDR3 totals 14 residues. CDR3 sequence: CASSGTVKNTEAFF. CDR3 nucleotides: TGTGCCAGCAGTGGGACAGTAAAAAACACTGAAGCTTTCTTT.

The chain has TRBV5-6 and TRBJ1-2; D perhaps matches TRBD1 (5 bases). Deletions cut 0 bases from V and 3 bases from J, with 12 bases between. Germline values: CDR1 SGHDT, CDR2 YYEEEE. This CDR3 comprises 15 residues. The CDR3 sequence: CASSLVGEGDYGYTF. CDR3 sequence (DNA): TGTGCCAGCAGCTTGGTGGGGGAAGGCGACTATGGCTACACCTTC. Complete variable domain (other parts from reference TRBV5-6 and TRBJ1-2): DAGVTQSPTHLIKTRGQQVTLRCSPKSGHDTVSWYQQALGQGPQFIFQYYEEEERQRGNFPDRFSGHQFPNYSSELNVNALLLGDSALYLCASSLVGEGDYGYTFGSGTRLTVV.

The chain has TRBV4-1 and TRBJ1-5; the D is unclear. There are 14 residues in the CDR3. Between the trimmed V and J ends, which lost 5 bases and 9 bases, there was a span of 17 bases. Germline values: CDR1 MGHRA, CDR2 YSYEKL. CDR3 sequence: CASSSEGAGMPQHF. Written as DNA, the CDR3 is TGCGCCAGCAGCAGTGAGGGCGCCGGTATGCCCCAGCATTTT.

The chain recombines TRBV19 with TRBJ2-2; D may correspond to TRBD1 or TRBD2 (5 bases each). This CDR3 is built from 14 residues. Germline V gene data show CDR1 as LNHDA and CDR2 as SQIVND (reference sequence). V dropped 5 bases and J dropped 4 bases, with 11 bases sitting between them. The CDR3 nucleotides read TGTGCCAGTAGTGACGGGGCAATCACCGGGGAGCTGTTTTTT. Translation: CASSDGAITGELFF.

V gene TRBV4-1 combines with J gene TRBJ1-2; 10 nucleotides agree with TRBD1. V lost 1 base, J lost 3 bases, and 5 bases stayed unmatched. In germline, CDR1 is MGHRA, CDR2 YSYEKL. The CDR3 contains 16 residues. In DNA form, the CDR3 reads TGCGCCAGCAGCCAAGTTGGTGGACAGGGGGACTATGGCTACACCTTC. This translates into CASSQVGGQGDYGYTF.

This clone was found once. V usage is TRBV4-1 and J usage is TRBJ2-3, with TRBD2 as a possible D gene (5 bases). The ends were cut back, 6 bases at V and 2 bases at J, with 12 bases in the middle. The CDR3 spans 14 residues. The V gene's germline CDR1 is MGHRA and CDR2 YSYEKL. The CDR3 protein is CASRPGISTDTQYF. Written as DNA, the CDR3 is TGCGCCAGCAGGCCCGGGATCTCCACAGATACGCAGTATTTT.

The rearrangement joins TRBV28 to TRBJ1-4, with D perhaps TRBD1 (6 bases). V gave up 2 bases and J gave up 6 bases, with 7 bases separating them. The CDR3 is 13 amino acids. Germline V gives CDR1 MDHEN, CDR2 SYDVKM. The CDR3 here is CASSLGGDEKLFF. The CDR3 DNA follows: TGTGCCAGCAGTTTAGGGGGCGATGAAAAACTGTTTTTT.

CDR3 in amino acids: CASRPTGGAGGYTF. The CDR3 region has the DNA TGTGCCAGCAGACCAACGGGAGGGGCGGGGGGCTACACCTTC. This chain uses TRBV27 with TRBJ1-2; D possibly corresponds to TRBD1 (5 bases). The CDR3 length is 14 residues. V lost 6 bases and J lost 8, with 19 bases in between. The germline gives CDR1 MNHEY, CDR2 SMNVEV (reference sequence).

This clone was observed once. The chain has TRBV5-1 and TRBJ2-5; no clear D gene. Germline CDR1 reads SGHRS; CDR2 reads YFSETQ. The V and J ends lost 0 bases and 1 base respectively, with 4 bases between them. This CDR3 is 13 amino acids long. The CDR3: CASSLEGQETQYF. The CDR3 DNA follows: TGCGCCAGCAGCTTGGAAGGCCAAGAGACCCAGTACTTC.

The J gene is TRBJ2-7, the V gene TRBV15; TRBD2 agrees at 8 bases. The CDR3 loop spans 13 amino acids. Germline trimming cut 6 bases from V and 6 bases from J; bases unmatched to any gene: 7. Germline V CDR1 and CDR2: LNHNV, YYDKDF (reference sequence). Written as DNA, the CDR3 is TGTGCCACCAGGGGACTAGGCGTGCGCGAGCAGTACTTC. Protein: CATRGLGVREQYF.

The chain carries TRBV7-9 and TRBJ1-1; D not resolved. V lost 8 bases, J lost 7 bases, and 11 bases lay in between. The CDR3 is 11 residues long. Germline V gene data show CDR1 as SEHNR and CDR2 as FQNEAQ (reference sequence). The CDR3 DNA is TGTGCCAGCCGTCTCACGGGTGAAGCTTTCTTT. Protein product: CASRLTGEAFF.

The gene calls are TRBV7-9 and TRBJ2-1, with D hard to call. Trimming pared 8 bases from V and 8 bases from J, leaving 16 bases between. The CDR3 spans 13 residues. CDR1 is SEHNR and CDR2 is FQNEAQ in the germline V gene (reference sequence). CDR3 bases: TGTGCCAGCTACTCGGAGTGGTGGCATGAGCAGTTCTTC. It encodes CASYSEWWHEQFF.

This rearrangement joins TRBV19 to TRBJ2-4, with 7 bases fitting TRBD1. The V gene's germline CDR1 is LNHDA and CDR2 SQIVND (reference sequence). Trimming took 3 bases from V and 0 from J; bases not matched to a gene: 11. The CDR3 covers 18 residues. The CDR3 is CASSIQDRTIIAKNIQYF. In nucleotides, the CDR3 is TGTGCCAGTAGTATCCAGGACAGGACCATAATAGCCAAAAACATTCAGTACTTC.

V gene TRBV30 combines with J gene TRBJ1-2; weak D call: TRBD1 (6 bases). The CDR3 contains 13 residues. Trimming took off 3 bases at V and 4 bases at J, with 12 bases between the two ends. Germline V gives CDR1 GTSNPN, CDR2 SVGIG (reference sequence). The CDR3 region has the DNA TGTGCCTGGAGATTAGGGGGGGGCTATGGCTACACCTTC. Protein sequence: CAWRLGGGYGYTF.

The CDR3 region is CASSSIAGRWEKLFF. DNA of the CDR3: TGCGCCAGCAGCTCCATAGCTGGACGATGGGAAAAACTGTTTTTT. The J gene is TRBJ1-4, the V gene TRBV5-1; D ambiguous. Germline assignment: CDR1 SGHRS and CDR2 YFSETQ. The CDR3 has 15 residues. V gave up 3 bases and J gave up 8 bases, with 17 bases separating them.

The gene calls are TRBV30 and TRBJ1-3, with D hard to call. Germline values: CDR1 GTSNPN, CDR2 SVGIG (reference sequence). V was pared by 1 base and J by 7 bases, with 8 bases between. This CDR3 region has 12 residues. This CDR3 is CAWSGSINTIYF. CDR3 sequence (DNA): TGTGCCTGGAGTGGCAGTATCAACACCATATATTTT.